These 28 T cell receptor beta chains were sequenced from one sample in a study of response to subunit inactivated influenza vaccine. TCRdb reprocessed the RT-PCR reads with MiXCR, giving one entry per CDR3 protein. The data hold just under 550,000 distinct CDR3 sequences, with less than 25% observed a single time. These data were also reused for a study on T cells expressing NK-cell markers. In that study: For TCR beta, cDNA was produced by 5'RACE template switching with UMIs.

The source material was CD4+ T cells sorted from PBMCs, sampled 11 to 12 days after vaccination. The receptors were sampled from a man aged 50 to 59 who received an inactivated influenza vaccine.

V gene TRBV4-2 combines with J gene TRBJ1-4; possible D gene TRBD1, 5 bases. The CDR3 is made up of 15 amino acids. CDR1 is LGHNA, CDR2 YNFKEQ, per germline. Trimming took 0 bases from V and 5 from J, leaving 10 bases between them. CDR3 in DNA: TGTGCCAGCAGCCAAGAACCCAGGGAGAATGAAAAACTGTTTTTT. Translation: CASSQEPRENEKLFF.

In this sample, this clonotype turned up a few times. This rearrangement joins TRBV20-1 to TRBJ2-3, with 14 bases identical to TRBD2. The germline CDR1 and CDR2 sequences are DFQATT and SNEGSKA (reference sequence). V lost 3 bases to trimming and J lost 3 bases; unmatched junction nucleotides: 8. The CDR3 spans 17 residues. The CDR3: CSARGRLAGGITDTQYF. As DNA, the CDR3 is TGCAGTGCTAGGGGTCGACTAGCGGGAGGGATAACAGATACGCAGTATTTT.

This clonotype was counted only a few times. The rearrangement links TRBV7-2 to TRBJ2-7, with 13 nucleotides matching TRBD2. Trimming took 1 base from V and 3 from J; bases not matched to a gene: 3. The CDR3 has 16 residues. Germline assignment: CDR1 SGHTA and CDR2 FQGNSA. The CDR3 sequence: CASSLDTSGGVYEQYF. CDR3 sequence (DNA): TGTGCCAGCAGCTTAGATACTAGCGGGGGGGTCTACGAGCAGTACTTC. The full variable domain, rest sourced from reference TRBV7-2 and TRBJ2-7, is GAGVSQSPSNKVTEKGKDVELRCDPISGHTALYWYRQSLGQGLEFLIYFQGNSAPDKSGLPSDRFSAERTGGSVSTLTIQRTQQEDSAVYLCASSLDTSGGVYEQYFGPGTRLTVT.

This chain connects TRBV5-5 to TRBJ2-3, with TRBD1 identical over 7 bases. Per the germline V gene, CDR1 is SGHKS and CDR2 is YYEKEE (reference sequence). Trimming took 7 bases from V and 5 from J; bases not matched to a gene: 10. This CDR3 has 14 amino acids. The CDR3 DNA is TGTGCCAGCGGGCCGGGACAGATTTTAGATACGCAGTATTTT. It is translated as CASGPGQILDTQYF.

This clonotype was detected a few times. The gene calls are TRBV5-6 and TRBJ2-1; D gene uncertain. Germline V gene data show CDR1 as SGHDT and CDR2 as YYEEEE. The CDR3 runs 15 residues. Trimming left V 1 base short and J 0 bases short, with 8 bases between. CDR3 DNA: TGTGCCAGCAGCTTGAAAAGGAGCTCCTACAATGAGCAGTTCTTC. This codes for CASSLKRSSYNEQFF.

A word on this clonotype: The junction shows a germline mismatch at one end, possibly a read error. The chain carries TRBV7-7 and TRBJ2-7, with unresolved D. This CDR3 spans 14 amino acids. CDR1 is SSHAT and CDR2 is FNYEAQ in the germline V gene (reference sequence). The CDR3 DNA is TGTGCTAGCAGCTTAGATTGGGCCTCCTACGAGCAGTACTTC. Protein: CASSLDWASYEQYF.

This clonotype appeared a few times. V gene TRBV15 combines with J gene TRBJ1-6; TRBD1 matches 7 bases. Germline trimming cut 2 bases from V and 6 bases from J; bases unmatched to any gene: 10. CDR3 length equals 17 residues. Germline V gene data show CDR1 as LNHNV and CDR2 as YYDKDF (reference sequence). The CDR3 is CATSRTLSTGVNSPLHF. CDR3 nucleotide sequence: TGTGCCACCAGCAGAACTCTATCAACAGGGGTTAATTCACCCCTCCACTTT.

This clonotype has more than one count but fewer than ten. The chain couples TRBV20-1 to TRBJ2-2; D gene ambiguous. The germline gives CDR1 DFQATT, CDR2 SNEGSKA (reference sequence). Trimming removed 0 bases from V and 5 bases from J, with 7 bases in between. This CDR3 is built from 13 residues. CDR3 region: CSARDQGTGELFF. CDR3 nucleotide sequence: TGCAGTGCTAGAGATCAAGGGACCGGGGAGCTGTTTTTT.

The chain carries TRBV6-2 or TRBV6-3 and TRBJ2-5; possibly TRBD1 or TRBD2 for D (5 bases each). CDR3 length: 13 amino acids. The germline gives CDR1 MNHEY, CDR2 SVGEGT. V was shortened by 7 bases and J by 1 base, with 10 bases between the two germline ends. The CDR3 coding sequence is TGTGCCAGCACGAGGGGCTTCCAAGAGACCCAGTACTTC. Amino acid sequence: CASTRGFQETQYF.

As DNA, the CDR3 is TGTGCCAGTAGTAATCTTCGACAGGACACGCAGTATTTT. Protein: CASSNLRQDTQYF. The chain uses TRBV19 and TRBJ2-3, with D possibly matching TRBD1 (6 bases). CDR1 LNHDA and CDR2 SQIVND come from the germline V gene (reference sequence). The CDR3 sequence is 13 residues long. V shed 4 bases and J shed 9 bases, with 14 bases lying between them. The full variable domain, with the rest looked up from reference TRBV19 and TRBJ2-3, is DGGITQSPKYLFRKEGQNVTLSCEQNLNHDAMYWYRQDPGQGLRLIYYSQIVNDFQKGDIAEGYSVSREKKESFPLTVTSAQKNPTAFYLCASSNLRQDTQYFGPGTRLTVL.

The chain combines TRBV2 with TRBJ2-2; D is unclear. The CDR3 contains 13 residues. V dropped 1 base and J dropped 5 bases, with 5 bases sitting between them. The germline gives CDR1 SNHLY, CDR2 FYNNEI. The CDR3 DNA reads as TGTGCCAGCAGTGAAGTTGAAACCGGGGAGCTGTTTTTT. Its translation: CASSEVETGELFF.

This clonotype is a singleton in its sample. The chain combines TRBV4-1 with TRBJ1-3; D might be TRBD1 (5 bases). Germline CDR1 and CDR2: MGHRA and YSYEKL. This CDR3 comprises 19 residues. V shed 0 bases and J shed 0 bases, with 18 bases lying between them. Here the CDR3 DNA reads TGCGCCAGCAGCCAAGATTCGGGGCTTCGCATAAGCTCTGGAAACACCATATATTTT. Translated, it gives CASSQDSGLRISSGNTIYF.

This chain connects TRBV10-3 to TRBJ2-3; TRBD2 aligns across 10 bases. The CDR3 is made up of 17 amino acids. CDR1 is ENHRY and CDR2 is SYGVKD in the germline V gene. V shed 7 bases and J 0 bases; nucleotides not matched to a gene: 10. In DNA, the CDR3 is TGTGCCATCACCCGAGCGGGAGGGAGGAAAAGCACAGATACGCAGTATTTT. This sequence encodes CAITRAGGRKSTDTQYF.

The chain combines TRBV5-6 with TRBJ2-2; D ambiguous. Germline-derived CDR1 and CDR2 are SGHDT and YYEEEE. Trimming removed 2 bases from V and 0 bases from J, with 17 bases in between. This CDR3 has 18 residues. The CDR3 region is CASSFPARDPTNTGELFF. CDR3 coding DNA: TGTGCCAGCAGCTTCCCCGCGAGAGACCCTACGAACACCGGGGAGCTGTTTTTT.

The chain employs TRBV5-1 and TRBJ1-1, with D hard to call. Germline V gene data show CDR1 as SGHRS and CDR2 as YFSETQ. V was shortened by 0 bases and J by 1 base, with 7 bases between the two germline ends. The CDR3 has 14 amino acids. This CDR3 reads CASSLESPNTEAFF. CDR3 DNA sequence: TGCGCCAGCAGCTTGGAATCCCCGAACACTGAAGCTTTCTTT.

This clonotype came up many times. The V call is TRBV12-3 or TRBV12-4, the J call TRBJ1-1; the D is unclear. This CDR3 is 13 amino acids long. Trimming removed 6 bases from V and 4 bases from J, with 12 bases in between. Written as DNA, the CDR3 is TGTGCCAGCAGCTACCGTAGTGGCACTGAAGCTTTCTTT. This gives the protein CASSYRSGTEAFF.

This clonotype was picked up many times. This chain uses TRBV7-9 with TRBJ1-1, with D maybe TRBD1 (6 bases). V lost 5 bases and J 11 bases, leaving 12 bases between the germline ends. The CDR3 covers 11 residues. Looked up from germline, CDR1 is SEHNR and CDR2 is FQNEAQ (reference sequence). DNA for the CDR3: TGTGCCAGCAGCACAGGGTTTGGCGCTTTCTTT. This encodes CASSTGFGAFF.

The CDR3 spells CASSAYSGSKQDTQYF. In DNA form, the CDR3 reads TGTGCCAGCAGTGCCTATAGCGGGAGTAAGCAAGATACGCAGTATTTT. The V call is TRBV6-2 or TRBV6-3, the J call TRBJ2-3; 9 bases agree with TRBD2. Per germline, CDR1 MNHEY and CDR2 SVGEGT. Trimming cost V 5 bases and J 5 bases; bases outside gene matches: 11. The CDR3 runs 16 residues.

This clonotype was found a few times. This chain connects TRBV20-1 to TRBJ1-1; 7 nucleotides match TRBD1. Germline-derived CDR1 and CDR2 are DFQATT and SNEGSKA (reference sequence). Trimming took 2 bases from V and 3 from J; bases not matched to a gene: 9. The CDR3 sequence is 15 residues long. CDR3 in DNA: TGCAGTGCTAGAATCCCCAGACAGGGCGACACTGAAGCTTTCTTT. Amino acid sequence: CSARIPRQGDTEAFF.

The table lists this clonotype with a few counts. This chain uses TRBV3-1 with TRBJ1-5, with D possibly being TRBD1 (6 bases). This CDR3 region has 14 residues. CDR1 and CDR2 (germline): LGHDT, YNNKEL (reference sequence). Trimming took off 4 bases at V and 9 bases at J, with 16 bases between the two ends. CDR3 sequence reads: CASSLVQGGSPQHF. CDR3 nucleotides: TGTGCCAGCAGCCTCGTACAGGGAGGATCGCCCCAGCATTTT. The full variable domain, its missing parts supplied by reference TRBV3-1 and TRBJ1-5, is DTAVSQTPKYLVTQMGNDKSIKCEQNLGHDTMYWYKQDSKKFLKIMFSYNNKELIINETVPNRFSPKSPDKAHLNLHINSLELGDSAVYFCASSLVQGGSPQHFGDGTRLSIL.

This clonotype was picked up many times. This chain connects TRBV7-2 to TRBJ1-6; 7 bases are a match to TRBD1. Per germline, CDR1 SGHTA and CDR2 FQGNSA. The CDR3 sequence is 15 residues long. V dropped 2 bases and J dropped 6; count of bases not matched to a gene: 4. The CDR3 nucleotides are TGTGCCAGCAGCTTAAGGCAGGGGGGTAATTCACCCCTCCACTTT. Protein product: CASSLRQGGNSPLHF.

The table lists this clonotype with a few counts. One base away lies a much larger clone, so this may be a sequencing read error. Without the conserved terminal phenylalanine or tryptophan, this CDR3 likely stems from a read error. The rearrangement joins TRBV2 to TRBJ2-1, with D uncertain. With 3 bases removed from V and 6 bases from J, the gap between germline ends came to 12 bases. The germline V gene has CDR1 SNHLY and CDR2 FYNNEI. The CDR3 sequence is 14 residues long. This chain's CDR3 is CASSEELSSNEQFI. For the CDR3, the DNA is TGTGCCAGCAGTGAGGAACTCTCTTCCAATGAGCAGTTCATC.

J is TRBJ2-7 and V is TRBV20-1, with 11 positions matching TRBD1. The CDR3 spans 14 residues. The trim removed 6 bases at V and 2 bases at J, leaving 6 bases unmatched. Germline assignment: CDR1 DFQATT and CDR2 SNEGSKA (reference sequence). CDR3 amino acids: CSARTGGRTYEQYF. CDR3 in DNA: TGCAGTGCCAGGACAGGGGGCAGGACCTACGAGCAGTACTTC.

The chain recombines TRBV2 with TRBJ2-5, with 9 bases matching TRBD1. The V segment lost 5 bases and the J segment 4 bases; nucleotides outside the gene matches: 8. Per the germline V gene, CDR1 is SNHLY and CDR2 is FYNNEI. CDR3 length: 15 amino acids. The CDR3 DNA is TGTGCCAGCAGTCCACAGGGGGCGCGGCGAGAGACCCAGTACTTC. Its translation: CASSPQGARRETQYF.

J is TRBJ2-1 and V is TRBV12-3 or TRBV12-4; D is perhaps TRBD1 (5 bases). Between the trimmed V and J ends, which lost 11 bases and 4 bases, there was a span of 12 bases. The CDR3 has 12 amino acids. The CDR3 spells CAATDSYNEQFF. The CDR3 DNA sequence: TGTGCCGCAACTGACAGTTACAATGAGCAGTTCTTC.

V is TRBV6-2 or TRBV6-3 and J is TRBJ2-7, with 7 bases lining up with TRBD1. The CDR3 spans 13 residues. V was clipped by 7 bases and J by 5 bases; unmatched bases: 8. Germline CDR1 reads MNHEY; CDR2 reads SVGEGT. The CDR3 sequence: CASNDRQGHEQYF. In DNA, the CDR3 is TGTGCCAGCAATGACCGACAGGGCCACGAGCAGTACTTC.

The chain carries TRBV12-3 or TRBV12-4 and TRBJ1-4; D gene unclear. The ends were cut back, 7 bases at V and 6 bases at J, with 12 bases in the middle. The CDR3 totals 13 residues. The CDR3 sequence is CASKGPGHEKLFF. CDR3 coding DNA: TGTGCCAGCAAGGGCCCCGGGCATGAAAAACTGTTTTTT.

The CDR3 is CASRPNRGNTGELFF. For the CDR3, the DNA is TGTGCCAGCAGACCCAACCGGGGGAATACCGGGGAGCTGTTTTTT. The chain carries TRBV7-2 and TRBJ2-2; TRBD2 is a possible D gene (6 bases). V gave up 6 bases and J gave up 5 bases, with 16 bases separating them. Looked up from germline, CDR1 is SGHTA and CDR2 is FQGNSA. The CDR3 consists of 15 residues.